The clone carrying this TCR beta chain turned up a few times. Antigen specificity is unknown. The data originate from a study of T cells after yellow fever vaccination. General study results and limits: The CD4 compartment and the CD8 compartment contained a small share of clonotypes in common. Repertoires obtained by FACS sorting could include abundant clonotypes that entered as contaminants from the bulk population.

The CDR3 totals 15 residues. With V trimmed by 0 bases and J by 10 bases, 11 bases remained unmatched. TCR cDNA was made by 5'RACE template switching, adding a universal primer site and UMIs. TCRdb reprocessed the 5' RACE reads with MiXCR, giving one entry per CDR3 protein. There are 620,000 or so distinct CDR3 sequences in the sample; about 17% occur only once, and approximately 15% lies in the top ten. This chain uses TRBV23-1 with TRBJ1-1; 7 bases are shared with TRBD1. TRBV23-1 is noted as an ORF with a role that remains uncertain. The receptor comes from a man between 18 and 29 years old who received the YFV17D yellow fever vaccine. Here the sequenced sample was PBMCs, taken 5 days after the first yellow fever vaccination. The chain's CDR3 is CASSQSRGGGPPAFF. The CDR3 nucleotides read TGCGCCAGCAGTCAATCGAGAGGGGGCGGACCCCCAGCTTTCTTT.